The clone carrying this TCR beta chain was observed at least ten times. Its antigen remains unknown. TCRdb redid the calling of the 5' RACE reads with MiXCR, one entry per CDR3 protein. The profile shows tens of thousands of distinct CDR3 sequences, 3.6% of them singletons. This entry comes from a study of neurological immune-mediated disorders. General study points: No link was found between any clinical or MRI feature and the multiple sclerosis repertoire cluster.

V lost 3 bases and J 6 bases, leaving 11 bases between the germline ends. The CDR3 contains 13 residues. CDR1 is SGHDN and CDR2 is FVKESK in the germline V gene. This chain uses TRBV14 with TRBJ1-2; D not resolved. This sequence originates from a man under 40 with multiple sclerosis. Sequencing was done on a sample of PBMCs. The CDR3, as DNA: TGTGCCAGCAGCCAGCGGGCGGTGCATGGCTACACCTTC. Translated: CASSQRAVHGYTF.